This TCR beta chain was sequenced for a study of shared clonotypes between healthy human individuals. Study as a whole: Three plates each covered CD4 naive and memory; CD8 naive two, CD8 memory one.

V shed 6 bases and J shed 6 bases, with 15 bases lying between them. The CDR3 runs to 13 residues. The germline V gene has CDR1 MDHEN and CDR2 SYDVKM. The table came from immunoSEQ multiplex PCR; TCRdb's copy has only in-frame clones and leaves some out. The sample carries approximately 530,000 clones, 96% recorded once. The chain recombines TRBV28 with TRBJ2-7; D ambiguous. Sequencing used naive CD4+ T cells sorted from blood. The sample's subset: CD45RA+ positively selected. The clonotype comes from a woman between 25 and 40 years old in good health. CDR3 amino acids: CASSYGRQIEQYF. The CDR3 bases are TGTGCCAGCAGCTATGGCAGGCAGATCGAGCAGTACTTC.